This note documents a single TCR beta chain sequence. This clonotype was detected a few times. This receptor's antigen is unknown. The sample holds no much larger clone one base away, and base qualities are not on file. The receptor library was made with 5' RACE. The instrument given in TCRdb is Illumina HiSeq 2000. A universal primer binding site was added through template switching, and the final cDNA carried a unique molecular identifier so that TCR cDNA molecules could be counted accurately. First-strand cDNA for TCR alpha and beta chains was synthesized from specific primers in the conserved constant-segment region. To control for contamination, every cDNA library carried two barcodes: a SMART-Mk sample barcode plus Illumina barcodes. Two successive PCR steps introduced TruSeq adapter sequences along with Illumina sample barcodes. The TCR alpha and beta cDNA libraries were sequenced on the Illumina HiSeq platform using custom primers. As for the original processing: MiGEC was used to process raw reads and extract unique molecular identifiers, and MiXCR was used to find CDR3 positions. Recombination models were inferred per individual with the repgenHMM and IGoR tools using an EM algorithm. Shared clonotype analysis was performed with the tcR package in R, normalizing sharing by the product of cloneset sizes. To study raw recombination free of thymic and clonal selection effects, out-of-frame nonproductive sequences were analyzed. TCRdb ran its own pipeline on the public reads, namely fastp trimming at Q25 and MiXCR clone calling, and kept in-frame beta chains. Every entry covers one CDR3 protein and lists the most common genes and DNA from its rows. It is TCRdb's table, rather than the study itself, that gives the V and J calls and clone size. Across this sample there are about 660,000 distinct CDR3 sequences, with 8.6% seen only once. Clones ranked in the top ten supply more than 0.75% of the sample.

The sample belongs to a study of identical twins (dated by TCRdb to about 2016). Context from the whole study: TCR alpha and beta repertoires from monozygotic twins, unrelated adults of various ages and cord blood were deep-sequenced to test whether fetal clonotypes persist. To rule out contamination, the twin experiments were replicated at different times with different library preparation protocols. The investigation overall reported the following: Because the same donors could not be followed over many years, the conclusions depended on cross-sectional statistical analysis. In monozygotic twins, recombination models systematically underestimated out-of-frame TCR alpha sharing, but the models matched the sharing seen between unrelated individuals. A weaker excess of twin sharing was found in beta out-of-frame sequences because the signal-to-noise ratio was lowered by fewer shared sequences. Invariant T cells such as MAIT and iNKT could partly confound zero-insertion analyses, although diverse VJ usage argued against such confounding for most clonotypes. Abundant cord blood beta clonotypes carried fewer insertions; young adult naive repertoires showed a weaker similar trend, while memory repertoires showed none. Compared with coincidental sharing between unrelated individuals, an excess of low generation-probability sequences was observed among out-of-frame TCR alpha sequences shared between twins.

All donors were healthy Caucasians. The twin cohort consisted of three pairs of female monozygotic twins, all aged about 18 to 29 years. Peripheral blood mononuclear cells were used as the source from which RNA for TCR libraries was isolated. CDR3 length: 12 amino acids, cysteine to phenylalanine. Just the 36-base CDR3 DNA is kept, in frame starting at base 1. The germline ends are 7 bases apart after V is trimmed by 4 bases and J by 3 bases. CDR1 MNHEY and CDR2 SVGEGT were looked up in the germline V gene. These same records also appear under a second study, on yellow fever vaccine responses in identical twins. As the second publication notes: The T cell response to vaccination in identical twins was reported by the authors to appear partly convergent and partly personalized. In identical twins, the study followed T cell clones that responded to the vaccine with precision.

The sample consisted of PBMCs. This TCR was recovered from a woman between 18 and 30 years old in good health. Recombination joined TRBV6-2 or TRBV6-3 with TRBJ2-7, with no confidently assigned D gene. The CDR3 protein: CASSWASYEQYF. The nucleotide sequence reads as follows: TGTGCCAGCAGTTGGGCGAGCTACGAGCAGTACTTC.